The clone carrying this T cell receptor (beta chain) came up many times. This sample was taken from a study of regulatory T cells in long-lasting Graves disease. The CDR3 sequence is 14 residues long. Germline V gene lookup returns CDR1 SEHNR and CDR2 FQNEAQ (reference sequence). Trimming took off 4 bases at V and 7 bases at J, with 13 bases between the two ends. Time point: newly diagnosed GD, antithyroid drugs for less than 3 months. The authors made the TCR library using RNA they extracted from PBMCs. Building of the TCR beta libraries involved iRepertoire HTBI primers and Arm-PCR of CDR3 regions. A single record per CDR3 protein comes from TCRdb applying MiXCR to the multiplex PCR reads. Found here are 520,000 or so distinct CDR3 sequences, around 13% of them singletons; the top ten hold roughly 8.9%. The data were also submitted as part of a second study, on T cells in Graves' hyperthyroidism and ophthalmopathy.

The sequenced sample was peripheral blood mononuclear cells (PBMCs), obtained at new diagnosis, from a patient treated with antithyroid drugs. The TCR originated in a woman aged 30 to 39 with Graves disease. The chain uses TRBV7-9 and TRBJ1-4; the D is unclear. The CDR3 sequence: CASSSSPKLEKLFF. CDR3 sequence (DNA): TGTGCCAGCAGCTCGTCCCCTAAGCTTGAAAAACTGTTTTTT. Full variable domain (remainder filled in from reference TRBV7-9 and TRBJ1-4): DTGVSQNPRHKITKRGQNVTFRCDPISEHNRLYWYRQTLGQGPEFLTYFQNEAQLEKSRLLSDRFSAERPKGSFSTLEIQRTEQGDSAMYLCASSSSPKLEKLFFGSGTQLSVL.